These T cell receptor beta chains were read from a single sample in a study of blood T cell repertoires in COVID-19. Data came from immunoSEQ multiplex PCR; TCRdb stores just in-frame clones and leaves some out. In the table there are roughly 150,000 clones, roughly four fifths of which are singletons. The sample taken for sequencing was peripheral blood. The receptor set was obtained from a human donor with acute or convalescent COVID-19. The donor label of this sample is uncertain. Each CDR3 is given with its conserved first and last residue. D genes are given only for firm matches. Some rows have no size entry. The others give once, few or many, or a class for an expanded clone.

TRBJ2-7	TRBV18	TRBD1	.	CASSPVGQGDYEQYF	TGTGCCAGCTCACCAGTGGGACAGGGGGACTACGAGCAGTACTTC
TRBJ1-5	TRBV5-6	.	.	CASSYTSGSNQPQHF	TGTGCCAGCAGCTATACTTCGGGAAGCAATCAGCCCCAGCATTTT
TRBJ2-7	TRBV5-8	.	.	CASSRDFPYEQYF	TGTGCCAGCTCCCGGGACTTCCCCTACGAGCAGTACTTC
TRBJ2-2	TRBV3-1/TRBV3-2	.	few	CASSGRTARMGELFF	TGTGCCAGCAGCGGACGGACAGCGCGAATGGGGGAGCTGTTTTTT
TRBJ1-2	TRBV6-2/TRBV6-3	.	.	CASSSAGPNYGYTF	TGTGCCAGCAGTTCTGCTGGGCCTAACTATGGCTACACCTTC
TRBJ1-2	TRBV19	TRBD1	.	CASTATGIPYGYTF	TGTGCCAGTACCGCGACAGGGATCCCTTATGGCTACACCTTC
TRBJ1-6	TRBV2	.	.	CASRASTSSYNSPLHF	TGTGCCAGCAGGGCTAGCACGAGCTCCTATAATTCACCCCTCCACTTT
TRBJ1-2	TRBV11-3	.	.	CASSLGQGIYGYTF	TGTGCCAGCAGCTTAGGTCAGGGGATCTATGGCTACACCTTC
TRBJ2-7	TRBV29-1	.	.	CSVGQEAFSYEQYF	TGCAGCGTGGGTCAGGAGGCCTTCTCCTACGAGCAGTACTTC
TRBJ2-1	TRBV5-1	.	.	CASSLMTGGGNEQFF	TGCGCCAGCAGCTTAATGACGGGGGGCGGAAATGAGCAGTTCTTC
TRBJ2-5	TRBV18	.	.	CASSPPPGEGETQYF	TGTGCCAGCTCACCACCCCCAGGGGAGGGCGAGACCCAGTACTTC
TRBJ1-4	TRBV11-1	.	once	CASSPSHSGHEKLFF	TGTGCCAGCAGCCCGTCCCATTCTGGGCATGAAAAACTGTTTTTT
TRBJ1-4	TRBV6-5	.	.	CASHRVFNEKLFF	TGTGCCAGCCACCGGGTCTTCAATGAAAAACTGTTTTTT